One TCR beta chain is described in this entry. While infection was still active, Seattle patients were enrolled and then followed longitudinally. Per the original data handling: Reference gene primer amplification yielded estimated nucleated cell counts. Clones were sequenced by immunoSEQ multiplex PCR, and TCRdb holds only the in-frame ones, with some missing. V and J calls and clone size are copied from that table; D and trimming were computed from the DNA. The sample lists approximately 88,000 clones, about 77% occurring once. This specimen comes from a study of blood T cell repertoires in COVID-19. Study context: Researchers got acute and convalescent COVID-19 samples from the United States, Italy and Spain. Sources were T cells, B-cell-depleted T cells, or PBMCs; the material itself was cDNA or gDNA.

The V end lost 4 bases, the J end lost 1 base, and 13 bases lay between the germline ends. From germline, CDR1 is MDHEN and CDR2 SYDVKM. This CDR3 has 15 amino acids. This chain uses TRBV28 with TRBJ1-1; a possible D gene is TRBD1 (5 bases). The sequenced sample consisted of peripheral blood. The receptor comes from an older man with COVID-19, enrolled during active disease. The CDR3 loop is CASSSVPTANTEAFF. CDR3 DNA sequence: TGTGCCAGCAGTTCGGTCCCGACAGCGAACACTGAAGCTTTCTTT.